This is a list of T cell receptor beta chains from one sample in a study of PD-1 blockade in classical Hodgkin lymphoma. Assay: immunoSEQ multiplex PCR; the TCRdb copy retains only in-frame clones and omits some. The data hold roughly 96,000 clones, with 89% observed a single time. The source material was peripheral blood mononuclear cells (PBMCs), sampled before the second cycle of nivolumab. The source is a human donor with classical Hodgkin lymphoma. Each CDR3 is given with its conserved first and last residue. Fields, in order: clone size, D gene, V gene, J gene, CDR3 DNA, CDR3 protein. D genes are given only for firm matches. The size of a clone is reported for some rows only, either as once, few or many, or as a class for expanded clones.

clone size: -; D gene: -; V gene: TRBV4-1; J gene: TRBJ1-6; CDR3 DNA: TGCGCCAGCAGCCAAGTAGGTTCACCCCTCCACTTT; CDR3 protein: CASSQVGSPLHF
clone size: -; D gene: -; V gene: TRBV28; J gene: TRBJ2-2; CDR3 DNA: TGTGCCAGCAGTTTACTGGAATCCGGGGAGCTGTTTTTT; CDR3 protein: CASSLLESGELFF
clone size: once; D gene: -; V gene: TRBV7-6; J gene: TRBJ2-7; CDR3 DNA: TGTGCCAGCAGCTTAGATACAGCCACCTACGAGCAGTACTTC; CDR3 protein: CASSLDTATYEQYF
clone size: -; D gene: TRBD1; V gene: TRBV2; J gene: TRBJ2-3; CDR3 DNA: TGTGCCAGCAGTGGATACAGGGGAACAGATACGCAGTATTTT; CDR3 protein: CASSGYRGTDTQYF
clone size: -; D gene: -; V gene: TRBV10-3; J gene: TRBJ2-7; CDR3 DNA: TGTGCCATCAGTGAGTATGGGCGGTCCTACGAGCAGTACTTC; CDR3 protein: CAISEYGRSYEQYF
clone size: -; D gene: -; V gene: TRBV19; J gene: TRBJ1-1; CDR3 DNA: TGTGCCAGTGGCCCCAGAGCTTACATGAACACTGAAGCTTTCTTT; CDR3 protein: CASGPRAYMNTEAFF
clone size: -; D gene: TRBD1; V gene: TRBV6-1; J gene: TRBJ1-4; CDR3 DNA: TGTGCCAGCAGTGACAGGGGACAGGGGGCGTTGCCCGATGAAAAACTGTTTTTT; CDR3 protein: CASSDRGQGALPDEKLFF
clone size: -; D gene: -; V gene: TRBV6-5; J gene: TRBJ1-5; CDR3 DNA: TGTGCCAGCAGTTACGGGCCCATGGGCAATCAGCCCCAGCATTTT; CDR3 protein: CASSYGPMGNQPQHF
clone size: -; D gene: -; V gene: TRBV6-5; J gene: TRBJ2-7; CDR3 DNA: TGTGCCAGCAGTCCGGGACAATACGAGCAGTACTTC; CDR3 protein: CASSPGQYEQYF
clone size: -; D gene: -; V gene: TRBV14; J gene: TRBJ2-7; CDR3 DNA: TGTGCCAGCAGCCCGTTAAACCAGGAGACCGAGCAGTACTTC; CDR3 protein: CASSPLNQETEQYF
clone size: -; D gene: TRBD1; V gene: TRBV18; J gene: TRBJ2-7; CDR3 DNA: TGTGCCAGCTCCCCCGGGACAGATCTACTCTCCTACGAGCAGTACTTC; CDR3 protein: CASSPGTDLLSYEQYF
clone size: -; D gene: -; V gene: TRBV29-1; J gene: TRBJ2-1; CDR3 DNA: TGCAGCGTTTCTAGCCGCAACTCCTACAATGAGCAGTTCTTC; CDR3 protein: CSVSSRNSYNEQFF
clone size: -; D gene: -; V gene: TRBV6-1; J gene: TRBJ1-4; CDR3 DNA: TGTGCCAGCAGTGTGGGGCCAGCAACTAATGAAAAACTGTTTTTT; CDR3 protein: CASSVGPATNEKLFF
clone size: -; D gene: -; V gene: TRBV29-1; J gene: TRBJ2-7; CDR3 DNA: TGCAGCGCCAGGGGATCGGCCTACGAGCAGTACTTC; CDR3 protein: CSARGSAYEQYF
clone size: -; D gene: -; V gene: TRBV6-5; J gene: TRBJ2-2; CDR3 DNA: TGTGCCAGCAGACGACGGAACACCGGGGAGCTGTTTTTT; CDR3 protein: CASRRRNTGELFF
clone size: -; D gene: TRBD2; V gene: TRBV6-5; J gene: TRBJ2-5; CDR3 DNA: TGTGCCAGCAGCTACTCCGGGACTAGACCAAAAGAGACCCAGTACTTC; CDR3 protein: CASSYSGTRPKETQYF
clone size: -; D gene: -; V gene: TRBV9; J gene: TRBJ2-7; CDR3 DNA: TGTGCCAGCAGCGCTTCCTACGAGCAGTACTTC; CDR3 protein: CASSASYEQYF
clone size: -; D gene: TRBD1; V gene: TRBV28; J gene: TRBJ1-5; CDR3 DNA: TGTGCCGGCGGACAGGGGGTTAATAGGGGCAATCAGCCCCAGCATTTT; CDR3 protein: CAGGQGVNRGNQPQHF
clone size: -; D gene: TRBD2; V gene: TRBV27; J gene: TRBJ2-2; CDR3 DNA: TGTGCCAGCAGTTTGCCAAGCGGGAGTGGATGGGGCTCCGCCGGGGAGCTGTTTTTT; CDR3 protein: CASSLPSGSGWGSAGELFF
clone size: -; D gene: TRBD1; V gene: TRBV6-1; J gene: TRBJ2-7; CDR3 DNA: TGTGCCATCAAGGGGGCTTACGAGCAGTACTTC; CDR3 protein: CAIKGAYEQYF
clone size: -; D gene: -; V gene: TRBV19; J gene: TRBJ2-1; CDR3 DNA: TGTGCCAGTAGTTTCACAGGGCGTGGGCTTTCTTTGTACAATGAGCAGTTCTTC; CDR3 protein: CASSFTGRGLSLYNEQFF
clone size: -; D gene: -; V gene: TRBV27; J gene: TRBJ2-3; CDR3 DNA: TGTGCCAGCAGCCTTTTTTCCATGGCTGATACGCAGTATTTT; CDR3 protein: CASSLFSMADTQYF